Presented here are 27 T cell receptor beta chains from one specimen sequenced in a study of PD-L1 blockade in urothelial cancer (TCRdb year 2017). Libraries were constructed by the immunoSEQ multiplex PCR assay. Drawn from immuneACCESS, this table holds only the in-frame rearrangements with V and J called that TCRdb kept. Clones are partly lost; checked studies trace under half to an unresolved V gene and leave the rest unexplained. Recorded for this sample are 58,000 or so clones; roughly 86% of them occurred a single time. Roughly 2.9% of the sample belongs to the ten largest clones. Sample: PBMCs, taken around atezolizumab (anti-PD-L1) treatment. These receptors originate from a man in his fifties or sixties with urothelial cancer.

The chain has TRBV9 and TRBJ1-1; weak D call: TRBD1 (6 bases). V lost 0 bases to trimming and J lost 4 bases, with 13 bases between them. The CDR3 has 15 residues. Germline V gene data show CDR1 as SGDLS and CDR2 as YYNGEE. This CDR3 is CASSVGGGGVTEAFF. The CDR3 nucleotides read TGTGCCAGCAGCGTAGGGGGAGGGGGGGTCACTGAAGCTTTCTTT.

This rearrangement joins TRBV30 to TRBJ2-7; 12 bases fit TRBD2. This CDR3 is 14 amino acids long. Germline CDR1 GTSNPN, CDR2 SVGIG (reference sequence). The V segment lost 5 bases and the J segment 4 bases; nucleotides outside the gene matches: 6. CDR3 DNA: TGTGCCTGGCAGACTAGCGGGAGTATGTACGAGCAGTACTTC. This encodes CAWQTSGSMYEQYF.

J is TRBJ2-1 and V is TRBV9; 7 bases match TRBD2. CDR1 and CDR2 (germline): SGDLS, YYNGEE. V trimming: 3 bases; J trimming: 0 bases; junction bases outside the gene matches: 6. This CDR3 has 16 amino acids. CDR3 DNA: TGTGCCAGCAGCGCGGGCGTAGCGGGCTCCTACAATGAGCAGTTCTTC. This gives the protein CASSAGVAGSYNEQFF. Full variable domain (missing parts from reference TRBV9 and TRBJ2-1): DSGVTQTPKHLITATGQRVTLRCSPRSGDLSVYWYQQSLDQGLQFLIQYYNGEERAKGNILERFSAQQFPDLHSELNLSSLELGDSALYFCASSAGVAGSYNEQFFGPGTRLTVL.

The chain's CDR3 is CATSRDPGTGELFF. In DNA form, the CDR3 reads TGTGCCACCAGCAGAGACCCGGGAACCGGGGAGCTGTTTTTT. V usage is TRBV15 and J usage is TRBJ2-2; TRBD2 might be the D (5 bases). The V gene's germline CDR1 is LNHNV and CDR2 YYDKDF (reference sequence). The CDR3 is made up of 14 amino acids. With 0 bases removed from V and 5 bases from J, the gap between germline ends came to 7 bases.

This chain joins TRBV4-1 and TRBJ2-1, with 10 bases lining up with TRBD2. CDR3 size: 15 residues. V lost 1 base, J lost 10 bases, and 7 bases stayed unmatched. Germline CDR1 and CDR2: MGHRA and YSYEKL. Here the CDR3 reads CASSQGPSGSREQFF. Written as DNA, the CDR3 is TGCGCCAGCAGCCAAGGGCCTAGCGGGAGTCGGGAGCAGTTCTTC.

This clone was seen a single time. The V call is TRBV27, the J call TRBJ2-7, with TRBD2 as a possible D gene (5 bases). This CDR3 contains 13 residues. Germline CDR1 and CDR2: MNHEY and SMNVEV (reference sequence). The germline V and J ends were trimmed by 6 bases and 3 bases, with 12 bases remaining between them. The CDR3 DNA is TGTGCCAGCAGCGACGGACTTTACTACGAGCAGTACTTC. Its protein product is CASSDGLYYEQYF.

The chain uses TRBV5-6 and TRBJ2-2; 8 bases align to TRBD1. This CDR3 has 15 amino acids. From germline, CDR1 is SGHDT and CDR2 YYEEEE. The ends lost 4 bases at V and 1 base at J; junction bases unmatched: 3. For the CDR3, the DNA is TGTGCCAGCAGCAGGACAGGGAGGAACACCGGGGAGCTGTTTTTT. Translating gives CASSRTGRNTGELFF.

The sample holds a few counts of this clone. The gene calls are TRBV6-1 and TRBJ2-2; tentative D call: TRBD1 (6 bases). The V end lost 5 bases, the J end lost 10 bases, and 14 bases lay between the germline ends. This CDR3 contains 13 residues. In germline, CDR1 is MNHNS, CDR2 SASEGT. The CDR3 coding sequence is TGTGCCAGCAGTCCTGGACAGAGACTGGAGCTGTTTTTT. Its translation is CASSPGQRLELFF.

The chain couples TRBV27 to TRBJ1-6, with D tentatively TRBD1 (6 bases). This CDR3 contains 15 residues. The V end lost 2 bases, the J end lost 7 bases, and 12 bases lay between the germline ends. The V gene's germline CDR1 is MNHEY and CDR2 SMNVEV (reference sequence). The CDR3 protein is CASSLAGAENSPLHF. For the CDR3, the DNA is TGTGCCAGCAGTTTAGCGGGGGCAGAGAATTCACCCCTCCACTTT.

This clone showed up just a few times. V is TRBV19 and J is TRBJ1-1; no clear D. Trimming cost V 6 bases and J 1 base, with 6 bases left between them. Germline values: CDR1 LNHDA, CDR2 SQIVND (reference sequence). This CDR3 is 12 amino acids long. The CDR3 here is CASSLSNTEAFF. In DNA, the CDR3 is TGTGCCAGTAGCCTCTCGAACACTGAAGCTTTCTTT.

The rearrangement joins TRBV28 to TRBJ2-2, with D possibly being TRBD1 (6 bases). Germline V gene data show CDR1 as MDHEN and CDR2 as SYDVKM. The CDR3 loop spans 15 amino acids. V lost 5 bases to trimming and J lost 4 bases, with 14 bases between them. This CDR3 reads CASSPPLGGTGELFF. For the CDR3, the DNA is TGTGCCAGCAGTCCCCCCCTAGGGGGCACCGGGGAGCTGTTTTTT.

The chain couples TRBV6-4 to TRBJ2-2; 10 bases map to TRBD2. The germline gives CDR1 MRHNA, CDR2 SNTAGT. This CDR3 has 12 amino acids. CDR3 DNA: TGTGCAGCGGGAGGGGACACCGGGGAGCTGTTTTTT. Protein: CAAGGDTGELFF.

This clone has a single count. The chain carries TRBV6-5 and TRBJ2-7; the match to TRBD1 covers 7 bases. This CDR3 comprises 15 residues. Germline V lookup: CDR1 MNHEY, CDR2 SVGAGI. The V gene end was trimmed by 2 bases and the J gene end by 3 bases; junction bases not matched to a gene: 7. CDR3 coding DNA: TGTGCCAGCAGTTACACCCGACAGGGAATCTACGAGCAGTACTTC. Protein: CASSYTRQGIYEQYF.

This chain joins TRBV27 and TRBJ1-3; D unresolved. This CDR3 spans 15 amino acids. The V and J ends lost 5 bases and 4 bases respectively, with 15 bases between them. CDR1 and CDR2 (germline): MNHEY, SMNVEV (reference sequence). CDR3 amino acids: CASSRSGVGGNTIYF. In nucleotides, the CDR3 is TGTGCCAGCAGTCGGTCCGGGGTCGGCGGAAACACCATATATTTT.

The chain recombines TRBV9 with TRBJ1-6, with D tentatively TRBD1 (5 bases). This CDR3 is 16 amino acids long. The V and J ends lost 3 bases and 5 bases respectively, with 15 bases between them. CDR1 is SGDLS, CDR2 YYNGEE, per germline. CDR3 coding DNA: TGTGCCAGCAGCGGACCGGGACTCGTGGATAATTCACCCCTCCACTTT. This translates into CASSGPGLVDNSPLHF.

The CDR3 reads CASSLKGRAASGTEDTQYF. The CDR3 DNA reads TGTGCCAGCAGCTTAAAGGGACGCGCGGCTAGCGGGACTGAAGATACGCAGTATTTT. V is TRBV7-3 and J is TRBJ2-3; 9 nucleotides agree with TRBD2. J lost 5 bases, V lost 1 base, and 16 bases had no gene match. This CDR3 region has 19 residues. Looked up from germline, CDR1 is SGHTA and CDR2 is FQGTGA.

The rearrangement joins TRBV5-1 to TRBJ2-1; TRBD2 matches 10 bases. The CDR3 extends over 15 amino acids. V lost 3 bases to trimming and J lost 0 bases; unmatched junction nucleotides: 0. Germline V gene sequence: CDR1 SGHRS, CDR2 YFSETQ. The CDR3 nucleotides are TGCGCCAGCAGCTCTAGCGGGAGCTCCTACAATGAGCAGTTCTTC. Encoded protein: CASSSSGSSYNEQFF.

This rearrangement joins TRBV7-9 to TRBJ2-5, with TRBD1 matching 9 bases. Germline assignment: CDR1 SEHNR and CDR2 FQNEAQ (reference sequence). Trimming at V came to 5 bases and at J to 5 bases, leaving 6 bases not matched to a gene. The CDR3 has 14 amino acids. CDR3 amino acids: CASSSGTGSETQYF. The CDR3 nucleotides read TGTGCCAGCAGCAGCGGGACAGGGAGCGAGACCCAGTACTTC.

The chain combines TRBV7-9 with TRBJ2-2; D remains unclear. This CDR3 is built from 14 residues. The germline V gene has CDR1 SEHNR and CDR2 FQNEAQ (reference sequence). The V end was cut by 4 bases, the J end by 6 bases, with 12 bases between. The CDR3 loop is CASSSGTRAGELFF. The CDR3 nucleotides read TGTGCCAGCAGCTCCGGAACACGGGCCGGGGAGCTGTTTTTT.

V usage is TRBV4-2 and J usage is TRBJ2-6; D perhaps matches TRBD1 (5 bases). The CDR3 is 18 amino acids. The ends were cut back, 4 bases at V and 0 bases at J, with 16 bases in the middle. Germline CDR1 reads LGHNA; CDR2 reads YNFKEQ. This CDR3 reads CASSRDLNQGSGANVLTF. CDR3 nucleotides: TGTGCCAGCAGCCGAGATCTGAATCAGGGCTCTGGGGCCAACGTCCTGACTTTC.

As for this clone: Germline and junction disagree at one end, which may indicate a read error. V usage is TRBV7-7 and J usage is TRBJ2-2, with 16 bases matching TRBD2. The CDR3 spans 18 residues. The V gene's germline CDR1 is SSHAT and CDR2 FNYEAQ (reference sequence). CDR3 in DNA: TGTGCTAGCAGCAAAGCGGGACTAGCGGGAGGGAAAGCCGGGGAGCTGTTTTTT. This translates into CASSKAGLAGGKAGELFF.

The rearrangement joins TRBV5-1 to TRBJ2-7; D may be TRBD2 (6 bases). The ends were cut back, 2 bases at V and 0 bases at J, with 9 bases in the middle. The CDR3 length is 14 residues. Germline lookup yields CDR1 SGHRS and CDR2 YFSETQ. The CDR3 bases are TGCGCCAGCAGCTTTAGCGGATCCTCCTACGAGCAGTACTTC. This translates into CASSFSGSSYEQYF.

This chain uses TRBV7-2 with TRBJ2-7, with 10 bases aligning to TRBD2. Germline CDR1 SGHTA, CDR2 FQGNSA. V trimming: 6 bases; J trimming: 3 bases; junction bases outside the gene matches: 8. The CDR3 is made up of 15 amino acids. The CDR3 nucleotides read TGTGCCAGCAGACCCGCTAGCGGGGGAATCTACGAGCAGTACTTC. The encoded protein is CASRPASGGIYEQYF.

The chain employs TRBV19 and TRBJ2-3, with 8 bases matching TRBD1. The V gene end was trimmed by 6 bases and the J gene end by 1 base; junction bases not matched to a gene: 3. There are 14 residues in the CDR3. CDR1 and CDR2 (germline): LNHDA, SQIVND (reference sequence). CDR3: CASSRGLGTDTQYF. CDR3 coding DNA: TGTGCCAGTAGCAGGGGGCTAGGCACAGATACGCAGTATTTT.

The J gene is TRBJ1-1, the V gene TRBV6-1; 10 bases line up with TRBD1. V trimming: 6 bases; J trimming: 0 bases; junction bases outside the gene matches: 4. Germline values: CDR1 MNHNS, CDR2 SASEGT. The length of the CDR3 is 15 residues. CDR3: CASSRDRGMNTEAFF. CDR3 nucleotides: TGTGCCAGCAGCCGGGACAGGGGAATGAACACTGAAGCTTTCTTT.

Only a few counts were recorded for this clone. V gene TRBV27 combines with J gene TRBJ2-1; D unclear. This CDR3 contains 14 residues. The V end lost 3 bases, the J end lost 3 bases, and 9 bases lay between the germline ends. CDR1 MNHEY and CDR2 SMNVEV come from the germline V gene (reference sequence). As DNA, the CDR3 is TGTGCCAGCAGTTTCAGGCCGAACTACAATGAGCAGTTCTTC. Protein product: CASSFRPNYNEQFF.

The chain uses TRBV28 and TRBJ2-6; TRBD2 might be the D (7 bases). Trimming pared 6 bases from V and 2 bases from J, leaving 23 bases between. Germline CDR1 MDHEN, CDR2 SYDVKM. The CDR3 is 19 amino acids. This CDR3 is CASSGYRAREGAGANVLTF. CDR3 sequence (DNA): TGTGCCAGCAGCGGTTATCGGGCCAGGGAGGGGGCTGGGGCCAACGTCCTGACTTTC.